The sequence of this T cell receptor beta chain was determined in a study of vaccination effects on CD4 cells after COVID-19 (dated by TCRdb to 2021 to 2024). In terms of the full investigation: Across the study, the median time from the second dose to post-vaccine sampling was 72 days (range 14 to 241). SARS-CoV-2 spike-specific CD4+ TCR repertoires were compared before and after mRNA vaccination in COVID-19 convalescent patients and in infection-naive vaccine recipients. The full study included 10 to 11 COVID-19 convalescent patients and a few SARS-CoV-2-naive healthy vaccine recipients. The Oncomine TCR Beta short-read assay on an Illumina iSeq 100 was used to sequence cultures from other donors in the study.

Counted from cysteine to phenylalanine, this CDR3 has 11 amino acids. The DNA shown is the 33-base CDR3, in frame from base 1. V was cut back by 7 bases and J by 3 bases, leaving a gap of 5 bases between them. CDR1 and CDR2, looked up from the germline V gene (reference sequence), are SGHKS and YYEKEE. Remarks on this clone: Its binding antigen is unknown. No base quality values were provided; no much bigger clone lies one nucleotide off.

To identify antigen-specific CD4+ T cell clonotypes by their expansion, the ViraFEST assay first stimulated PBMC with viral peptide pools and then applied TCR sequencing. After less than 13 days of culture, CD4+ T cells were isolated with the EasySep CD4+ T cell isolation kit. Two doses of either the BNT162b2 or the mRNA-1273 mRNA SARS-CoV-2 vaccine were administered to participants. The absence of prior SARS-CoV-2 infection in healthy vaccine recipients was confirmed by negative nucleocapsid antibodies before and after vaccination. Under 2.5 million PBMC per well were cultured with roughly 10 ug/ml peptides in IMDM containing roughly 5% human AB serum, approximately 10 IU/ml IL-2 and gentamicin. On days 3 and 7, half of the culture medium was replaced with fresh IL-2-containing medium. Unless noted otherwise, every peptide stimulation condition was cultured in triplicate wells. PBMC were separated from whole blood using Ficoll-Paque Plus gradient centrifugation and were then either cryopreserved at -140C or used fresh. The overlapping peptide pools covered the spike proteins of SARS-CoV-2 and of the common cold coronaviruses HCoV-NL63, HCoV-OC43 and HCoV-229E. The QIAamp micro DNA kit was used to extract genomic DNA from the cultured CD4+ T cells.

The investigation overall reported the following: In healthy vaccine recipients, vaccine-induced clones were almost all SARS-CoV-2 mono-reactive, with only 1 of 255 cross-reactive with common cold coronaviruses. Limitations of the study were the small number of convalescent patients and the absence of early post-infection timepoints. Marked clonal contraction was observed in both infection-induced and vaccine-induced clones at late post-vaccination timepoints, consistent with waning T cell responses.

The library was produced with the immunoSEQ multiplex PCR assay. DNA from the cultured, isolated CD4+ T cells was subjected to TCR beta CDR3 sequencing. As for the original processing: The analysis removed non-productive TCR sequences, trimmed reads to the CDR3 region, and retained only CDR3s that were 7 or more amino acids long. Antigen-specific clonotypes were identified with the MANAFEST web app by comparing expansion in peptide wells against reference cultures. Positive clones required FDR<0.05 expansion versus reference and all other wells, odds ratio above 5, and frequency above 0.1% in two replicate wells. Cross-reactive clonotypes were defined as significantly expanded in SARS-CoV-2 spike wells and in at least one common cold coronavirus spike condition. Levenshtein distance calculated with the stringdist R package was used to assess CDR3 similarity, and unrooted trees were constructed with ape in R 3.6.1. The clones in this table, taken by TCRdb from immuneACCESS, are in-frame only. Not every clone is retained; where verified, under half of the shortfall comes from an unresolved V gene, and the cause of the rest is unknown. V, J and clone size derive from that table, while D and trimming were established from the DNA sequence. Here the sample has 25,000 or so clones; around four fifths occur a single time. About 7.8% of the sample rests with the top ten.

This chain is built from TRBV5-5 and TRBJ1-3; the D gene lacks a confident call. Here the sequenced sample was CD4+ T cells from PBMCs cultured with SARS-CoV-2 spike peptides, taken after COVID-19 vaccination. The cell subset or site label of this sample denotes: SARS-CoV-2 spike overlapping peptide pool stimulation. The sequence came from a human donor who received a COVID-19 vaccine. The CDR3 amino acid sequence is: CASAGGNTIYF. At the DNA level, the sequence is TGTGCCAGCGCCGGTGGAAACACCATATATTTT.